This TCR beta chain is drawn from a study of shared clonotypes between healthy human individuals. This clone has a single count. Adult donors, all healthy and HIV-negative, had no recent acute infections or vaccinations. Assay used: immunoSEQ multiplex PCR; TCRdb lists only in-frame clones, some missing. The data show some 2,400,000 clones, approximately 95% seen once. The source material was naive CD4+ T cells sorted from blood. Regarding subset: CD45RA+ positively selected. The TCR sequence derives from a man between 18 and 29 years old in good health.

CDR3 in amino acids: CATLKRGGRAFF. CDR3 bases: TGTGCCACCTTGAAAAGGGGGGGTCGGGCTTTCTTT. The genes are TRBV28 and TRBJ1-1; D is perhaps TRBD1 (6 bases). The germline gives CDR1 MDHEN, CDR2 SYDVKM. Deletions cut 10 bases from V and 11 bases from J, with 20 bases between. This CDR3 has 12 amino acids.